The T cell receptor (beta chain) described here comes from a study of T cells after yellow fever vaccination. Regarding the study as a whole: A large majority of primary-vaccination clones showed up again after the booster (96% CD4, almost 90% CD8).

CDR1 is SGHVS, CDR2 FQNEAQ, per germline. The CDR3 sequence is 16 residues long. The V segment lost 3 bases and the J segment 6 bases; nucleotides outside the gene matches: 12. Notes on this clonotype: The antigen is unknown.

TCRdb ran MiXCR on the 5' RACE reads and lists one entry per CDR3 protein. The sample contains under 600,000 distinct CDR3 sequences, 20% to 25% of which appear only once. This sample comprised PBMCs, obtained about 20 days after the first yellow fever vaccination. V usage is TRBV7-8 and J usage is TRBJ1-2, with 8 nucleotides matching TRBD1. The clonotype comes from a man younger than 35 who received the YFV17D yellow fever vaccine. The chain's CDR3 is CASSLSMAQGADGYTF. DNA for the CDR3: TGTGCCAGCAGCTTGTCAATGGCGCAGGGGGCTGATGGCTACACCTTC.